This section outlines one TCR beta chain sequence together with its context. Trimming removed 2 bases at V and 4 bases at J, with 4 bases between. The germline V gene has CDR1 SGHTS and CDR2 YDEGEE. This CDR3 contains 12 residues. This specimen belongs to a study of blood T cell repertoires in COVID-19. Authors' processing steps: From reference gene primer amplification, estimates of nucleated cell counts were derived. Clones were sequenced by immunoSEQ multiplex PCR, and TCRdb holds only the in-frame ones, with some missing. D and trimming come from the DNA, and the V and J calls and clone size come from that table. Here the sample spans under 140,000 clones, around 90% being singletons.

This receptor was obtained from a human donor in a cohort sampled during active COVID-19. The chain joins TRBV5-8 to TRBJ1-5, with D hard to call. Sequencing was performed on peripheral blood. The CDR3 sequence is CASSFGNQPQHF. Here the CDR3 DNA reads TGTGCCAGCAGCTTCGGGAATCAGCCCCAGCATTTT.